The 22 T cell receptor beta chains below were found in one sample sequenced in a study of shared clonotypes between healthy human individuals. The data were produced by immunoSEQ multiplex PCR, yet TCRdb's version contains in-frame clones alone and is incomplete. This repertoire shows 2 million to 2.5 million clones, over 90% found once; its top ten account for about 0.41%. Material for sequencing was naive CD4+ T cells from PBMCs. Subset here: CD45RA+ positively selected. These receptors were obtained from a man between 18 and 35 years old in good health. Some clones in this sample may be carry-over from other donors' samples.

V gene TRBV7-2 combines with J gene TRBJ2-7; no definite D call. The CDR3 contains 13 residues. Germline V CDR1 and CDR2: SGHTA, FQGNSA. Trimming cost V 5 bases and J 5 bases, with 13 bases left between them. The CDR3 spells CASSDRRTNEQYF. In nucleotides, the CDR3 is TGTGCCAGCAGCGACCGGAGAACGAACGAGCAGTACTTC.

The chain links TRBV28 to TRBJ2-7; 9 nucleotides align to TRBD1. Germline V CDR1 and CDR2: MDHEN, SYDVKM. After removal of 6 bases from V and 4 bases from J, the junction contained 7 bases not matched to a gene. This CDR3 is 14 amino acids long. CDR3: CASRQTGGIYEQYF. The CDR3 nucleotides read TGTGCCAGCAGGCAAACAGGGGGCATTTACGAGCAGTACTTC.

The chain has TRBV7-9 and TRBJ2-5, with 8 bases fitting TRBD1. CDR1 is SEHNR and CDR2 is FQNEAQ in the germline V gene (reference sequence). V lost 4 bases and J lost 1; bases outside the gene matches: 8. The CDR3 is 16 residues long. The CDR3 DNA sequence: TGTGCCAGCAGCTCCAATCCAGGGACAGGCCAAGAGACCCAGTACTTC. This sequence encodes CASSSNPGTGQETQYF.

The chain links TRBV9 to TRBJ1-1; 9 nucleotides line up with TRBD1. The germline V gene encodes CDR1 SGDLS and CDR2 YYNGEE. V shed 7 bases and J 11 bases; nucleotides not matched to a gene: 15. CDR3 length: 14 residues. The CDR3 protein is CASARGQGLQQAFF. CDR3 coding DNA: TGTGCCAGCGCTAGGGGACAGGGTCTGCAGCAGGCTTTCTTT.

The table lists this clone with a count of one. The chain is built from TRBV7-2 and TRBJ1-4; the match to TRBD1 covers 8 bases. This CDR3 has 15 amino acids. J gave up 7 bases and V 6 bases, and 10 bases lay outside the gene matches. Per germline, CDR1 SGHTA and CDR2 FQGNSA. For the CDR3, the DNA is TGTGCCAGCAGTTCCAGACAGGGGTCAGGTGAAAAACTGTTTTTT. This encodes CASSSRQGSGEKLFF.

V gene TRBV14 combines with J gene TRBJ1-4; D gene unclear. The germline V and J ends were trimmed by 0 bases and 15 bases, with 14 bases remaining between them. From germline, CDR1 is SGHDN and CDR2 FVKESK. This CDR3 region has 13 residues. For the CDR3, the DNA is TGTGCCAGCAGCCAAGATCGTCTCGGACGGTTGTTTTTT. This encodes CASSQDRLGRLFF.

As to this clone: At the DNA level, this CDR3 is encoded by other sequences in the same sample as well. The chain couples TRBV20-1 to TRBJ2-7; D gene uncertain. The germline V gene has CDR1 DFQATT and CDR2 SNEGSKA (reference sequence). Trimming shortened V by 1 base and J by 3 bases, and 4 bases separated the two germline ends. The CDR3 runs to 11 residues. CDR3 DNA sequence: TGCAGTGCTAGAGGGGGCTACGAGCAGTACTTC. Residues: CSARGGYEQYF.

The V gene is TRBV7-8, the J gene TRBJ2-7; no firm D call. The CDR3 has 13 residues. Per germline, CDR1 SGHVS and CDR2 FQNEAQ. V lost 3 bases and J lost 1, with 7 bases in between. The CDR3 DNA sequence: TGTGCCAGCAGCTTTGCCGGATCCTACGAGCAGTACTTC. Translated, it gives CASSFAGSYEQYF.

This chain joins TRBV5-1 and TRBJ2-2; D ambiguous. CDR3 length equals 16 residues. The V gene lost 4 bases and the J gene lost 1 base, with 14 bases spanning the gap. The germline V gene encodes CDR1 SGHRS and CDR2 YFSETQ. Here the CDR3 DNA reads TGCGCCAGCAGCCCCTGGCTAGTCGAGAACACCGGGGAGCTGTTTTTT. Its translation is CASSPWLVENTGELFF.

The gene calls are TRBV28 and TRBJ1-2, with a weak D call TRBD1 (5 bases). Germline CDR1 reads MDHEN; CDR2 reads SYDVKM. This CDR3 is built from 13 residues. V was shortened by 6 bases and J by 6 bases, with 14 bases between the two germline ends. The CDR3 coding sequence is TGTGCCAGCAGCCGCCCCCAGGGTGATGGCTACACCTTC. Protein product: CASSRPQGDGYTF.

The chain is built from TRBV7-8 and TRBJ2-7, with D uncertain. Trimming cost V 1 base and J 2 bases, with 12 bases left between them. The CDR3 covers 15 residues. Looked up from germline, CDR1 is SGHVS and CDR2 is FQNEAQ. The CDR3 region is CASSLGSLGPYEQYF. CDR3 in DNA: TGTGCCAGCAGCTTAGGCTCTCTGGGTCCCTACGAGCAGTACTTC.

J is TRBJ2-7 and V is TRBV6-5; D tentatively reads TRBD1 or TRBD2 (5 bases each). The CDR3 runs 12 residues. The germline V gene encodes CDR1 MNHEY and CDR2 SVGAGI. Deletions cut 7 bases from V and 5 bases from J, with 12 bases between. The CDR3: CASMGDRNEQYF. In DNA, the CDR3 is TGTGCCAGCATGGGGGACCGGAACGAGCAGTACTTC.

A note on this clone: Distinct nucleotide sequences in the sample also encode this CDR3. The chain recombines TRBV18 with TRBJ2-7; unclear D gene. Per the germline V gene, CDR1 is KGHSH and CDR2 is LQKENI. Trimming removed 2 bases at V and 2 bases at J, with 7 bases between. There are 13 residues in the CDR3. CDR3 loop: CASSPSGTYEQYF. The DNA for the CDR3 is TGTGCCAGCTCACCATCCGGTACCTACGAGCAGTACTTC.

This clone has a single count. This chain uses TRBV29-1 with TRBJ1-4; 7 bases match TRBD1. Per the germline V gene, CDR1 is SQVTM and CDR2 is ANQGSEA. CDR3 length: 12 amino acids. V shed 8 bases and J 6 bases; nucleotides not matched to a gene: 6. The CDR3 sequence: CSSTGRDEKLFF. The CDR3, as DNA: TGCAGCTCGACAGGGAGGGATGAAAAACTGTTTTTT.

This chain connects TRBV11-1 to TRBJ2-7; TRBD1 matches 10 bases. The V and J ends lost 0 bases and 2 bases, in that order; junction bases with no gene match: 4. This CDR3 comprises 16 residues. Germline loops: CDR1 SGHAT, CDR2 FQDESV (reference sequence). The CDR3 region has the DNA TGTGCCAGCAGCTTAGCGCGGGGACAGGGGACCTACGAGCAGTACTTC. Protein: CASSLARGQGTYEQYF.

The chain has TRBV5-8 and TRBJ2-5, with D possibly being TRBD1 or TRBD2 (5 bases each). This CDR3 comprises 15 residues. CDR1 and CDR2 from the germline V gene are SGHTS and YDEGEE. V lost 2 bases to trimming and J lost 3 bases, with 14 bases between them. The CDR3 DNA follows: TGTGCCAGCAGCTTCCACTTGGGGGTAGAAGAGACCCAGTACTTC. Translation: CASSFHLGVEETQYF.

CDR3 sequence reads: CASSSRGSFGTNYGYTF. The CDR3 DNA reads as TGTGCCAGCAGTTCCCGCGGTAGTTTCGGGACGAACTATGGCTACACCTTC. The chain joins TRBV28 to TRBJ1-2; possible D gene TRBD1, 5 bases. V was cut by 4 bases and J by 2 bases, with 20 bases left in between. This CDR3 comprises 17 residues. Germline V gene data show CDR1 as MDHEN and CDR2 as SYDVKM.

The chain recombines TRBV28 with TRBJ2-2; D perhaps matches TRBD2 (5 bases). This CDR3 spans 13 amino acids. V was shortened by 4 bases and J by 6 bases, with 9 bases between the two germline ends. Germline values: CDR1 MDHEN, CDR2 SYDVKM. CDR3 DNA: TGTGCCAGCAGTTCTGGGGAGCCCGGGGAGCTGTTTTTT. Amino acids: CASSSGEPGELFF.

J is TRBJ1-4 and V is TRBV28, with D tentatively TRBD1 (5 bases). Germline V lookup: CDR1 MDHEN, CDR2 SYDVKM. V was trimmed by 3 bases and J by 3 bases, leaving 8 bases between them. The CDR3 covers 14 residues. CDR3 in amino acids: CASSLQGSNEKLFF. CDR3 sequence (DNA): TGTGCCAGCAGTTTGCAGGGTTCTAATGAAAAACTGTTTTTT. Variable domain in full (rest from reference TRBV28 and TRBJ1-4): DVKVTQSSRYLVKRTGEKVFLECVQDMDHENMFWYRQDPGLGLRLIYFSYDVKMKEKGDIPEGYSVSREKKERFSLILESASTNQTSMYLCASSLQGSNEKLFFGSGTQLSVL.

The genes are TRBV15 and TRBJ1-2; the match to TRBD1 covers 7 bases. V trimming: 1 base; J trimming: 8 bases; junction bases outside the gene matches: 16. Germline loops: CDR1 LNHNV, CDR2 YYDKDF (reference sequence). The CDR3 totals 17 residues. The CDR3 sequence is CATSRGGQEGFRGGYTF. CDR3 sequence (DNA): TGTGCCACCAGCAGAGGTGGACAGGAGGGATTTCGGGGCGGCTACACCTTC.

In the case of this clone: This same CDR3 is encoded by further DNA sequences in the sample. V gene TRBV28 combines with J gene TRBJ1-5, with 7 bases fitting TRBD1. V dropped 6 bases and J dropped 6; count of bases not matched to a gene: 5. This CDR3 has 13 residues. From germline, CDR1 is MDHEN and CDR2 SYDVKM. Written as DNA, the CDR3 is TGTGCCAGCAGGGGGACAGTCGGTCAGCCCCAGCATTTT. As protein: CASRGTVGQPQHF.

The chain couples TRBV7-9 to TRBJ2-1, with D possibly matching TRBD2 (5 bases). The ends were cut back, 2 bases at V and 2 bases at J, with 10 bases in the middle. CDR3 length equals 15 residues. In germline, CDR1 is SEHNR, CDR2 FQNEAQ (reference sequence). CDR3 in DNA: TGTGCCAGCAGCTTATGGAGGATAGCCTACAATGAGCAGTTCTTC. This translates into CASSLWRIAYNEQFF.